The rows below give T cell receptor beta chains drawn from one sample of a study of beta chain features in type 1 diabetes. Produced via immunoSEQ multiplex PCR; TCRdb's table is partial and in-frame only. The data contain 310,000 or so clones, approximately 11% of them singletons. Sequencing used naive CD4+ T cells from blood. The origin of the receptors is a woman in her twenties or thirties in good health. The CDR3 runs from the conserved cysteine through the conserved F or W. A D gene is named only where the DNA matches it firmly. Clone size appears in some rows only: once, few, many, or a class for an expanded clone.

TRBV11-2	TRBJ2-7	NA	NA	TGTGCCAGCAGCTTAGGTCGGGGAGTGGCCGAGCAGTACTTC	CASSLGRGVAEQYF
TRBV7-3	TRBJ2-5	NA	few	TGTGCCAGCAGCTTAATTAGAGAAGAGACCCAGTACTTC	CASSLIREETQYF
TRBV7-9	TRBJ1-3	NA	few	TGTGCCAGCAGCTGGGACTTCACTGGAAACACCATATATTTT	CASSWDFTGNTIYF
TRBV18	TRBJ1-4	NA	NA	TGTGCCAGCTCATCGTCAACTAATGAAAAACTGTTTTTT	CASSSSTNEKLFF
TRBV5-4	TRBJ2-7	TRBD1	NA	TGTGCCAGCAGCAGCACCGGGGACAGGGGACCCGAGCAGTACTTC	CASSSTGDRGPEQYF
TRBV5-1	TRBJ2-2	TRBD2	few	TGCGCCAGCAGCCCGGACGTGACTAGCGTGAACACCGGGGAGCTGTTTTTT	CASSPDVTSVNTGELFF
TRBV7-2	TRBJ2-1	NA	NA	TGTGCCAGCAGCTTAGCTCAGGGGACCGTCCATGAGCAGTTCTTC	CASSLAQGTVHEQFF
TRBV29-1	TRBJ2-7	NA	NA	TGCAGCGTTGCCGGGGTGGGCGAGCAGTACTTC	CSVAGVGEQYF
TRBV13	TRBJ2-7	NA	few	TGTGCCAGCAGCGAGAGGTACCGTGGCTACGAGCAGTACTTC	CASSERYRGYEQYF
TRBV7-9	TRBJ2-5	NA	few	TGTGCCAGCAGCTTAGCGTCAGTGTACCAAGAGACCCAGTACTTC	CASSLASVYQETQYF
TRBV4-2	TRBJ2-2	TRBD1	NA	TGTGCCAGCAGCCAAGGGGACAGGGATTCCGGGGAGCTGTTTTTT	CASSQGDRDSGELFF
TRBV11-1	TRBJ2-1	NA	NA	TGTGCCAGCAGCTATCAAGCGGAGCTTGGGCAGTTCTTC	CASSYQAELGQFF
TRBV27	TRBJ2-7	NA	few	TGTGCCAGCAGATCGCAGGACGGCCGGGGCTCCTACGAGCAGTACTTC	CASRSQDGRGSYEQYF
TRBV7-9	TRBJ2-7	NA	NA	TGTGCCAGCAGCTTTCAGGGAAGCTCCTACGAGCAGTACTTC	CASSFQGSSYEQYF
TRBV28	TRBJ1-5	TRBD1	few	TGTGCCAGCAGCTCTCGAGGACAGGGGGTCCTTCAGCCCCAGCATTTT	CASSSRGQGVLQPQHF